A single sample gave rise to the 25 T cell receptor beta chains below, sequenced in a study of blood T cell repertoires in COVID-19. Method: immunoSEQ multiplex PCR; TCRdb's copy keeps in-frame clones and lacks some. The table lists tens of thousands of clones, 80% to 95% of them singletons. The sequenced sample was peripheral blood. These receptors came from a human donor in a cohort sampled during active COVID-19.

J is TRBJ2-7 and V is TRBV10-3, with D perhaps TRBD1 (6 bases). This CDR3 spans 13 amino acids. Trimming left V 4 bases short and J 4 bases short, with 11 bases between. The germline V gene has CDR1 ENHRY and CDR2 SYGVKD. The CDR3 loop is CAISGTASYEQYF. In DNA form, the CDR3 reads TGTGCCATCAGTGGGACAGCAAGTTACGAGCAGTACTTC.

The CDR3 region has the DNA TGTGCCAGCTCACCGGGTACTAGCGGGGGCCGTTTTTATTTT. Its translation: CASSPGTSGGRFYF. The V gene is TRBV18, the J gene TRBJ2-3; TRBD2 matches at 11 bases. Germline values: CDR1 KGHSH, CDR2 LQKENI. V shed 3 bases, J shed 15 bases, and the junction held 11 bases outside the gene matches. This CDR3 has 14 residues.

V usage is TRBV27 and J usage is TRBJ1-2; no firm D call. The CDR3 runs 13 residues. CDR1 MNHEY and CDR2 SMNVEV come from the germline V gene (reference sequence). V dropped 1 base and J dropped 7 bases, with 10 bases sitting between them. For the CDR3, the DNA is TGTGCCAGCAGTTTATGGCCGGAGGGTGGCTACACCTTC. The encoded protein is CASSLWPEGGYTF.

V is TRBV10-3 and J is TRBJ1-2; tentatively, D is TRBD1 (6 bases). The CDR3 contains 15 residues. The ends were cut back, 0 bases at V and 5 bases at J, with 13 bases in the middle. Germline CDR1 reads ENHRY; CDR2 reads SYGVKD. Here the CDR3 reads CAISESIDRRYGYTF. DNA of the CDR3: TGTGCCATCAGTGAGTCGATCGACAGGCGATATGGCTACACCTTC.

In DNA form, the CDR3 reads TGTGCCAGCAGTTACGATCGGAAAAACATTCAGTACTTC. This sequence encodes CASSYDRKNIQYF. The V gene is TRBV6-5, the J gene TRBJ2-4, with no clear D. Trimming shortened V by 2 bases and J by 4 bases, and 6 bases separated the two germline ends. The CDR3 consists of 13 residues. Germline lookup yields CDR1 MNHEY and CDR2 SVGAGI.

This chain joins TRBV19 and TRBJ1-1; maybe TRBD1 (5 bases). V was pared by 8 bases and J by 1 base, with 11 bases between. The CDR3 spans 13 residues. CDR1 is LNHDA and CDR2 is SQIVND in the germline V gene (reference sequence). The CDR3 here is CASRGLGNTEAFF. CDR3 nucleotide sequence: TGTGCCAGTCGGGGGTTGGGGAACACTGAAGCTTTCTTT. Variable domain in full (rest from reference TRBV19 and TRBJ1-1): DGGITQSPKYLFRKEGQNVTLSCEQNLNHDAMYWYRQDPGQGLRLIYYSQIVNDFQKGDIAEGYSVSREKKESFPLTVTSAQKNPTAFYLCASRGLGNTEAFFGQGTRLTVV.

The sample holds a few counts of this clone. The chain links TRBV27 to TRBJ2-2, with D perhaps matching TRBD1 (5 bases). The CDR3 totals 16 residues. Trimming shortened V by 2 bases and J by 4 bases, and 14 bases separated the two germline ends. Germline V gene lookup returns CDR1 MNHEY and CDR2 SMNVEV (reference sequence). The CDR3 reads CASSLGQGLTTGELFF. DNA of the CDR3: TGTGCCAGCAGTTTAGGGCAGGGCCTCACCACCGGGGAGCTGTTTTTT.

The chain is built from TRBV6-5 and TRBJ1-2; 8 nucleotides line up with TRBD1. The CDR3 has 14 amino acids. V shed 2 bases, J shed 11 bases, and the junction held 10 bases outside the gene matches. Germline CDR1 is MNHEY and CDR2 is SVGAGI. The CDR3 region is CASSYQSDREGYTF. The CDR3 region has the DNA TGTGCCAGCAGTTACCAATCGGACAGGGAGGGATACACCTTC.

This chain connects TRBV3-1 (or the pseudogene TRBV3-2) to TRBJ1-1; D is unclear. The CDR3 spans 14 residues. V was pared by 4 bases and J by 1 base, with 10 bases between. Germline V gene lookup returns CDR1 LGHDT and CDR2 YNNKEL (reference sequence). The CDR3 loop is CASSRSFTNTEAFF. The DNA of the CDR3 is TGTGCCAGCAGCCGGAGTTTCACGAACACTGAAGCTTTCTTT.

The chain links TRBV15 to TRBJ2-7, with 10 nucleotides matching TRBD1. The CDR3 sequence is 14 residues long. Per the germline V gene, CDR1 is LNHNV and CDR2 is YYDKDF (reference sequence). The V gene end was trimmed by 5 bases and the J gene end by 2 bases; junction bases not matched to a gene: 3. The CDR3 nucleotides read TGTGCCACCAGCGGGGACAGGGGAACCTACGAGCAGTACTTC. It translates to CATSGDRGTYEQYF. Looking up the rest from reference TRBV15 and TRBJ2-7 gives the full variable domain: DAMVIQNPRYQVTQFGKPVTLSCSQTLNHNVMYWYQQKSSQAPKLLFHYYDKDFNNEADTPDNFQSRRPNTSFCFLDIRSPGLGDTAMYLCATSGDRGTYEQYFGPGTRLTVT.

The chain joins TRBV7-8 to TRBJ1-3, with 7 bases that match TRBD1. CDR1 is SGHVS, CDR2 FQNEAQ, per germline. CDR3 length: 15 residues. V lost 6 bases to trimming and J lost 2 bases; unmatched junction nucleotides: 7. The CDR3 loop reads CASSASGQTGNTIYF. The CDR3, as DNA: TGTGCCAGCAGTGCATCGGGACAGACTGGAAACACCATATATTTT.

V is TRBV7-9 and J is TRBJ1-4, with 8 bases matching TRBD1. The CDR3 covers 15 residues. Losses at the gene ends were 6 bases for V and 4 bases for J; bases not matched to a gene: 7. Per germline, CDR1 SEHNR and CDR2 FQNEAQ (reference sequence). This CDR3 reads CASRENRGFNEKLFF. For the CDR3, the DNA is TGTGCCAGCAGGGAAAACAGGGGGTTTAATGAAAAACTGTTTTTT. Supplemented by reference TRBV7-9 and TRBJ1-4, the full variable domain reads DTGVSQNPRHKITKRGQNVTFRCDPISEHNRLYWYRQTLGQGPEFLTYFQNEAQLEKSRLLSDRFSAERPKGSFSTLEIQRTEQGDSAMYLCASRENRGFNEKLFFGSGTQLSVL.

J is TRBJ1-2 and V is TRBV28; possibly TRBD1 for D (6 bases). Germline values: CDR1 MDHEN, CDR2 SYDVKM. The CDR3 loop spans 12 amino acids. V shed 4 bases and J shed 4 bases, with 7 bases lying between them. DNA for the CDR3: TGTGCCAGCAGTTCAGGGGCCTATGGCTACACCTTC. Translation gives CASSSGAYGYTF.

The chain recombines TRBV19 with TRBJ2-1; possible D gene TRBD2, 5 bases. V lost 5 bases and J 5 bases, leaving 16 bases between the germline ends. Germline V gene lookup returns CDR1 LNHDA and CDR2 SQIVND (reference sequence). The CDR3 runs to 15 residues. The CDR3 sequence is CASSSRGESNNEQFF. The CDR3 coding sequence is TGTGCCAGTAGTTCTCGGGGAGAAAGCAACAATGAGCAGTTCTTC.

This chain uses TRBV9 with TRBJ2-6; 7 nucleotides match TRBD2. Trimming at V came to 0 bases and at J to 0 bases, leaving 12 bases not matched to a gene. This CDR3 is built from 20 residues. The V gene's germline CDR1 is SGDLS and CDR2 YYNGEE. The chain's CDR3 is CASSVVFGQGGSSGANVLTF. In nucleotides, the CDR3 is TGTGCCAGCAGCGTAGTATTCGGTCAGGGAGGGTCCTCTGGGGCCAACGTCCTGACTTTC.

CDR3 bases: TGTGCCAGTAGTATATTTAGGGAGCGGGGCTACACCTTC. Protein sequence: CASSIFRERGYTF. The chain couples TRBV19 to TRBJ1-2, with no clear D. The CDR3 runs 13 residues. Looked up from germline, CDR1 is LNHDA and CDR2 is SQIVND (reference sequence). Trimming cost V 2 bases and J 8 bases, with 12 bases left between them. The whole variable domain, remainder taken from reference TRBV19 and TRBJ1-2, is DGGITQSPKYLFRKEGQNVTLSCEQNLNHDAMYWYRQDPGQGLRLIYYSQIVNDFQKGDIAEGYSVSREKKESFPLTVTSAQKNPTAFYLCASSIFRERGYTFGSGTRLTVV.

Here the CDR3 DNA reads TGTGCCAGCAGCTTAACCGGGACAGCTAACTATGGCTACACCTTC. This translates into CASSLTGTANYGYTF. The gene calls are TRBV7-2 and TRBJ1-2; the match to TRBD1 covers 7 bases. CDR1 is SGHTA and CDR2 is FQGNSA in the germline V gene. The CDR3 is 15 amino acids. V was pared by 2 bases and J by 0 bases, with 3 bases of the junction left unmatched.

V and J are TRBV4-3 and TRBJ1-1; 9 nucleotides agree with TRBD1. After removal of 8 bases from V and 1 base from J, the junction contained 17 bases not matched to a gene. CDR3 length equals 18 residues. Germline CDR1 is LGHNA and CDR2 is YSLEER. CDR3 nucleotides: TGCGCCAGCCCCGGCCGGACAGGGGATGGGGGGCCGAACACTGAAGCTTTCTTT. Its translation: CASPGRTGDGGPNTEAFF.

CDR3 in amino acids: CASRFTGYGYTF. CDR3 in DNA: TGTGCCAGCAGATTTACAGGCTATGGCTACACCTTC. The chain combines TRBV28 with TRBJ1-2, with TRBD1 as a possible D gene (5 bases). V lost 6 bases and J 4 bases, leaving 9 bases between the germline ends. Germline CDR1 is MDHEN and CDR2 is SYDVKM. The CDR3 is 12 residues long.

The V gene is TRBV19, the J gene TRBJ1-1, with TRBD1 matching over 7 bases. Germline V CDR1 and CDR2: LNHDA, SQIVND (reference sequence). V gave up 2 bases and J gave up 2 bases; unmatched junction bases: 5. This CDR3 region has 15 residues. CDR3 in DNA: TGTGCCAGTAGTATACCCACAGGGGCCAACACTGAAGCTTTCTTT. Residues: CASSIPTGANTEAFF.

CDR3 region: CASSPHGGAGNEQFF. In nucleotides, the CDR3 is TGTGCCAGCAGCCCTCACGGGGGGGCCGGGAATGAGCAGTTCTTC. This chain links TRBV9 with TRBJ2-1, with TRBD2 identical over 8 bases. The trim removed 4 bases at V and 7 bases at J, leaving 10 bases unmatched. The CDR3 is 15 amino acids. Germline CDR1 and CDR2: SGDLS and YYNGEE.

The chain has TRBV7-2 and TRBJ1-5; 7 nucleotides match TRBD1. There are 15 residues in the CDR3. The trim removed 5 bases at V and 2 bases at J, leaving 6 bases unmatched. The germline gives CDR1 SGHTA, CDR2 FQGNSA. The CDR3 is CASSTRQGGNQPQHF. The DNA for the CDR3 is TGTGCCAGCAGCACGCGACAGGGTGGCAATCAGCCCCAGCATTTT.

The chain links TRBV2 to TRBJ2-5, with 8 bases fitting TRBD2. The germline V gene has CDR1 SNHLY and CDR2 FYNNEI. CDR3 size: 16 residues. With 5 bases clipped from V and 1 base from J, the junction kept 9 bases outside the gene matches. The CDR3 protein is CASSLLGGGTQETQYF. The CDR3 bases are TGTGCCAGCAGTCTACTCGGGGGGGGTACCCAAGAGACCCAGTACTTC.

The J gene is TRBJ1-1, the V gene TRBV6-2 or TRBV6-3; the D gene is possibly TRBD1 (5 bases). Germline V gives CDR1 MNHEY, CDR2 SVGEGT. Trimming took 5 bases from V and 5 from J, leaving 12 bases between them. The CDR3 consists of 13 residues. In DNA, the CDR3 is TGTGCCAGCAGTCAGGGTAGATGGACTGAAGCTTTCTTT. Protein product: CASSQGRWTEAFF.

V gene TRBV30 combines with J gene TRBJ2-1; 8 bases line up with TRBD2. Germline CDR1 reads GTSNPN; CDR2 reads SVGIG (reference sequence). The CDR3 runs to 14 residues. V lost 7 bases, J lost 12 bases, and 17 bases stayed unmatched. In DNA form, the CDR3 reads TGTGCCTCTGGGGGCAGCGGGGGCCGCACGGGGCAGTTCTTC. Its translation: CASGGSGGRTGQFF.